Here is one T cell receptor beta chain with its context. Its target is unknown. The PCR used 60 Vbeta and 13 Jbeta primers. Assay used: immunoSEQ multiplex PCR; TCRdb lists only in-frame clones, some missing. This sample has around 210,000 clones, with 70% to 90% found just once. The data stem from a study of cytomegalovirus exposure and HLA in healthy donors. Whole-study results and caveats: The study flagged some 170 TCR beta chains as cytomegalovirus-associated. Association of a missense DCLRE1C variant with TCR beta V- and J-gene trimming was reported in a later analysis. For presence/absence analyses, sequencing depth was assumed to be roughly uniform across donors. Earlier findings revealed that most TCR beta V segments proved productive either about 90% or about 30% of the time.

The CDR3 is 15 amino acids. Germline lookup yields CDR1 LNHDA and CDR2 SQIVND (reference sequence). Germline trimming cut 6 bases from V and 4 bases from J; bases unmatched to any gene: 11. The sequenced material came from PBMCs. The sequence was collected from a girl under 10 years old in good health and CMV-seronegative. The chain combines TRBV19 with TRBJ2-5, with 7 bases lining up with TRBD1. The CDR3 DNA reads TGTGCCAGTAGCCCGATAGACAGGGAAGGAGAGACCCAGTACTTC. Amino acids: CASSPIDREGETQYF.